One sample yielded the 32 T cell receptor beta chains listed below, sequenced in a study of human T cells and chemical hapten exposure. Time point specified: pre-sensitization, week 0. Sample treatment: therapeutic diphenylcyclopropenone sensitization with weekly scalp DPC. TCRdb redid the calling of the RACE reads with MiXCR, one entry per CDR3 protein. Among roughly 120,000 distinct CDR3 sequences listed, roughly 14% were seen once. The material was whole blood, obtained in connection with sensitization to the hapten diphenylcyclopropenone (DPC). These receptor sequences come from a woman between 18 and 30 years old with alopecia areata. Some clones in this sample may be carry-over from other donors' samples.

This clonotype was seen many times. The rearrangement uses TRBV6-5 and TRBJ1-5; perhaps TRBD1 as D (5 bases). The CDR3 is 13 amino acids. V shed 7 bases and J shed 3 bases, with 10 bases lying between them. CDR1 is MNHEY, CDR2 SVGAGI, per germline. The CDR3 nucleotides read TGTGCCAGCACTGACAGTCCCAATCAGCCCCAGCATTTT. It codes for CASTDSPNQPQHF.

This clonotype appeared a few times. This chain uses TRBV19 with TRBJ2-7, with 11 nucleotides matching TRBD1. V shed 5 bases and J 2 bases; nucleotides not matched to a gene: 5. Germline assignment: CDR1 LNHDA and CDR2 SQIVND (reference sequence). The CDR3 is 15 amino acids. For the CDR3, the DNA is TGTGCCAGTAGTCACGGGACAGGGGGACCCTACGAGCAGTACTTC. This translates into CASSHGTGGPYEQYF.

This clonotype came up a few times. J is TRBJ2-1 and V is TRBV11-3; TRBD1 is a possible D gene (6 bases). This CDR3 is 15 amino acids long. Trimming took 4 bases from V and 4 from J, leaving 14 bases between them. Germline V CDR1 and CDR2: SGHNT, YENEEA. The CDR3 sequence: CASSSFGTSYNEQFF. The CDR3 DNA sequence: TGTGCCAGCAGCTCCTTCGGGACAAGTTACAATGAGCAGTTCTTC.

The CDR3 is CATGLATENEQFF. The CDR3 nucleotides are TGTGCCACAGGACTAGCGACCGAGAATGAGCAGTTCTTC. The chain uses TRBV10-3 and TRBJ2-1; 9 bases map to TRBD2. From germline, CDR1 is ENHRY and CDR2 SYGVKD. The CDR3 consists of 13 residues. J was trimmed by 7 bases and V by 10 bases; bases with no gene match: 8.

The CDR3 nucleotides read TGCGCCAGCAGCCCCGATCTTCGGGACAATTGGAAGCAGTACTTC. It is translated as CASSPDLRDNWKQYF. The genes are TRBV5-1 and TRBJ2-7; tentative D call: TRBD1 (6 bases). The CDR3 extends over 15 amino acids. In germline, CDR1 is SGHRS, CDR2 YFSETQ. Trimming removed 4 bases from V and 8 bases from J, with 22 bases in between. The full variable domain, with the rest looked up from reference TRBV5-1 and TRBJ2-7, is KAGVTQTPRYLIKTRGQQVTLSCSPISGHRSVSWYQQTPGQGLQFLFEYFSETQRNKGNFPGRFSGRQFSNSRSEMNVSTLELGDSALYLCASSPDLRDNWKQYFGPGTRLTVT.

The chain uses TRBV4-2 and TRBJ2-5; D may correspond to TRBD1 or TRBD2 (5 bases each). This CDR3 has 16 residues. Germline-derived CDR1 and CDR2 are LGHNA and YNFKEQ. V dropped 1 base and J dropped 1 base, with 13 bases sitting between them. The chain's CDR3 is CASSQATGTTQETQYF. The CDR3 coding sequence is TGTGCCAGCAGCCAAGCTACCGGGACCACCCAAGAGACCCAGTACTTC.

This clonotype was observed a handful of times. The V and J genes are TRBV7-8 and TRBJ2-1; 8 bases agree with TRBD2. Germline V gene sequence: CDR1 SGHVS, CDR2 FQNEAQ. CDR3 length equals 16 residues. V lost 5 bases and J lost 4; bases outside the gene matches: 10. CDR3 DNA sequence: TGTGCCAGCAGCCCCCAGAGCGGGGGAAAGTACAATGAGCAGTTCTTC. This translates into CASSPQSGGKYNEQFF.

This clonotype has more than one count but fewer than ten. The chain uses TRBV5-1 and TRBJ2-3; the D gene is possibly TRBD1 (6 bases). The germline V gene has CDR1 SGHRS and CDR2 YFSETQ. This CDR3 region has 14 residues. V shed 4 bases and J shed 8 bases, with 17 bases lying between them. CDR3 bases: TGCGCCAGCAGCATCGGACAGAGTCCCGGTACGCAGTATTTT. This gives the protein CASSIGQSPGTQYF.

This chain connects TRBV7-6 to TRBJ2-3; D unclear. The CDR3 totals 14 residues. Trimming removed 1 base from V and 3 bases from J, with 8 bases in between. Germline CDR1 is SGHVS and CDR2 is FNYEAQ. As DNA, the CDR3 is TGTGCCAGCAGCTTAGAGGTTCTAACAGATACGCAGTATTTT. As protein: CASSLEVLTDTQYF.

This clonotype was found many times. The V and J genes are TRBV15 and TRBJ1-2; D is undetermined. Germline assignment: CDR1 LNHNV and CDR2 YYDKDF (reference sequence). The V and J ends lost 3 bases and 9 bases respectively, with 17 bases between them. The CDR3 sequence is 14 residues long. CDR3 region: CATSSGESPARYTF. The DNA of the CDR3 is TGTGCCACCAGCAGTGGGGAATCGCCTGCTCGCTACACCTTC.

The chain has TRBV20-1 and TRBJ2-3; 7 bases line up with TRBD2. Per the germline V gene, CDR1 is DFQATT and CDR2 is SNEGSKA (reference sequence). After removal of 5 bases from V and 2 bases from J, the junction contained 10 bases not matched to a gene. There are 15 residues in the CDR3. The CDR3 here is CSAAPGGGYTDTQYF. DNA for the CDR3: TGCAGTGCTGCCCCGGGAGGAGGATACACAGATACGCAGTATTTT.

This clonotype was seen only a few times. V gene TRBV18 combines with J gene TRBJ2-3; 11 bases fit TRBD1. Germline V CDR1 and CDR2: KGHSH, LQKENI. After removal of 3 bases from V and 8 bases from J, the junction contained 7 bases not matched to a gene. The CDR3 runs to 15 residues. The CDR3 DNA follows: TGTGCCAGCTCACCTCCTCCGGGACAGGGGGGTACGCAGTATTTT. Amino acid sequence: CASSPPPGQGGTQYF.

This chain uses TRBV5-1 with TRBJ1-4, with D tentatively TRBD1 (6 bases). The germline V gene has CDR1 SGHRS and CDR2 YFSETQ. Between the trimmed V and J ends, which lost 3 bases and 8 bases, there was a span of 17 bases. The CDR3 length is 15 residues. CDR3 region: CASSSKSGTLEKLFF. CDR3 in DNA: TGCGCCAGCAGCTCCAAATCCGGGACATTAGAAAAACTGTTTTTT.

This clonotype was recorded a few times. DNA of the CDR3: TGCAGGAGGACAGGGAGAATGGATGGCTACACCTTC. It codes for CRRTGRMDGYTF. The chain combines TRBV20-1 with TRBJ1-2, with 8 positions matching TRBD1. Germline CDR1 DFQATT, CDR2 SNEGSKA (reference sequence). This CDR3 has 12 amino acids.

This clonotype was observed a few times. This chain uses TRBV5-1 with TRBJ1-2; 11 nucleotides agree with TRBD1. CDR1 is SGHRS, CDR2 YFSETQ, per germline. V dropped 4 bases and J dropped 7; count of bases not matched to a gene: 6. The CDR3 length is 14 residues. CDR3 bases: TGCGCCAGCAGCACCGGACAGGGGGCCGTTGGCTACACCTTC. Residues: CASSTGQGAVGYTF.

Only a few counts were recorded for this clonotype. The chain joins TRBV7-2 to TRBJ2-7; D perhaps matches TRBD2 (6 bases). This CDR3 is 14 amino acids long. Between the trimmed V and J ends, which lost 3 bases and 6 bases, there was a span of 15 bases. Per germline, CDR1 SGHTA and CDR2 FQGNSA. CDR3 DNA: TGTGCCAGCAGCTTGGGACGGGGACTGGGCGAGCAGTACTTC. Its protein product is CASSLGRGLGEQYF.

This clonotype was counted ten times or more. The genes are TRBV9 and TRBJ1-1; TRBD1 is a possible D gene (6 bases). V lost 3 bases and J 5 bases, leaving 17 bases between the germline ends. The germline V gene has CDR1 SGDLS and CDR2 YYNGEE. CDR3 length equals 15 residues. The CDR3 loop is CASSARLQGATEAFF. For the CDR3, the DNA is TGTGCCAGCAGCGCCAGATTACAGGGTGCGACTGAAGCTTTCTTT.

This clonotype was seen ten or more times. This chain joins TRBV3-1 and TRBJ2-4; D unresolved. This CDR3 spans 9 amino acids. The germline V gene has CDR1 LGHDT and CDR2 YNNKEL (reference sequence). The V end lost 6 bases, the J end lost 9 bases, and 3 bases lay between the germline ends. This CDR3 is CASSCIQYF. The CDR3 DNA reads as TGTGCCAGCAGTTGCATTCAGTACTTC. Variable domain in full (rest from reference TRBV3-1 and TRBJ2-4): DTAVSQTPKYLVTQMGNDKSIKCEQNLGHDTMYWYKQDSKKFLKIMFSYNNKELIINETVPNRFSPKSPDKAHLNLHINSLELGDSAVYFCASSCIQYFGAGTRLSVL.

The chain combines TRBV9 with TRBJ2-5; D may correspond to TRBD1 or TRBD2 (6 bases each). This CDR3 contains 15 residues. Looked up from germline, CDR1 is SGDLS and CDR2 is YYNGEE. Deletions cut 0 bases from V and 4 bases from J, with 13 bases between. The CDR3 here is CASSVAGAVGETQYF. The CDR3 DNA sequence: TGTGCCAGCAGCGTAGCGGGGGCCGTGGGAGAGACCCAGTACTTC.

The chain joins TRBV10-3 to TRBJ2-1; D could derive from TRBD1 or TRBD2 (5 bases each). With 6 bases removed from V and 12 bases from J, the gap between germline ends came to 9 bases. The CDR3 runs 10 residues. Germline CDR1 ENHRY, CDR2 SYGVKD. In nucleotides, the CDR3 is TGTGCCATCAGCCAGGGAGCGCAGTTCTTC. This codes for CAISQGAQFF.

This clonotype was seen a handful of times. The V gene is TRBV5-1, the J gene TRBJ2-1; D call uncertain. Germline assignment: CDR1 SGHRS and CDR2 YFSETQ. The length of the CDR3 is 14 residues. The V and J ends lost 1 base and 4 bases respectively, with 9 bases between them. The CDR3 protein is CASSLPQAYNEQFF. CDR3 coding DNA: TGCGCCAGCAGCTTGCCCCAGGCATACAATGAGCAGTTCTTC.

This clonotype was seen ten or more times. This chain links TRBV23-1 with TRBJ2-3, with unresolved D. TRBV23-1 is filed as an ORF, its function uncertain. The CDR3 totals 14 residues. The V and J ends lost 4 bases and 1 base respectively, with 9 bases between them. The CDR3 protein is CASSLASRTDTQYF. CDR3 nucleotides: TGCGCCAGCAGTCTTGCCTCTCGCACAGATACGCAGTATTTT.

The chain has TRBV6-2 or TRBV6-3 and TRBJ2-1; D is possibly TRBD2 (5 bases). This CDR3 contains 15 residues. The V end was cut by 7 bases, the J end by 2 bases, with 15 bases between. Germline CDR1 MNHEY, CDR2 SVGEGT. Written as DNA, the CDR3 is TGTGCCAGCAACCCACTAGGTCGCCCCTACAATGAGCAGTTCTTC. Protein product: CASNPLGRPYNEQFF.

This rearrangement joins TRBV9 to TRBJ2-7; TRBD1 matches at 7 bases. Germline V gene lookup returns CDR1 SGDLS and CDR2 YYNGEE. This CDR3 has 17 residues. V gave up 3 bases and J gave up 1 base; unmatched junction bases: 13. The CDR3 reads CASSAKPTGENSYEQYF. The CDR3 DNA reads as TGTGCCAGCAGCGCCAAGCCCACAGGGGAGAATTCCTACGAGCAGTACTTC. The complete variable domain, with remaining parts taken from reference TRBV9 and TRBJ2-7, reads DSGVTQTPKHLITATGQRVTLRCSPRSGDLSVYWYQQSLDQGLQFLIQYYNGEERAKGNILERFSAQQFPDLHSELNLSSLELGDSALYFCASSAKPTGENSYEQYFGPGTRLTVT.

This clonotype was detected only a few times. This chain links TRBV15 with TRBJ1-4; D unclear. The germline CDR1 and CDR2 sequences are LNHNV and YYDKDF (reference sequence). V lost 1 base to trimming and J lost 5 bases, with 8 bases between them. The CDR3 runs 14 residues. The CDR3 DNA sequence: TGTGCCACCAGCAGAGGTCCCAGGAATGAAAAACTGTTTTTT. Encoded protein: CATSRGPRNEKLFF.

This clonotype was seen ten or more times. The rearrangement uses TRBV7-6 and TRBJ2-5; TRBD1 agrees at 7 bases. Losses at the gene ends were 5 bases for V and 4 bases for J; bases not matched to a gene: 10. In germline, CDR1 is SGHVS, CDR2 FNYEAQ. This CDR3 region has 15 residues. Here the CDR3 DNA reads TGTGCCAGCAGCCGGGGACAGCGAGGAGGAGAGACCCAGTACTTC. Its protein product is CASSRGQRGGETQYF.

A single count supports this clonotype. V usage is TRBV4-3 and J usage is TRBJ1-1; TRBD1 agrees at 10 bases. CDR1 LGHNA and CDR2 YSLEER come from the germline V gene. The CDR3 contains 16 residues. V was pared by 1 base and J by 5 bases, with 7 bases of the junction left unmatched. CDR3 amino acids: CASSQAGTGERTEAFF. The CDR3 DNA is TGCGCCAGCAGCCAAGCGGGGACAGGGGAGCGGACTGAAGCTTTCTTT.

The V call is TRBV12-3 or TRBV12-4, the J call TRBJ1-2, with D maybe TRBD1 (6 bases). The V gene lost 2 bases and the J gene lost 0 bases, with 7 bases spanning the gap. CDR3 size: 14 residues. CDR3 bases: TGTGCCAGCAGTTTATCAGGGGCTAACTATGGCTACACCTTC. Amino acids: CASSLSGANYGYTF.

The chain combines TRBV11-3 with TRBJ1-3, with TRBD1 as a possible D gene (5 bases). The germline V and J ends were trimmed by 2 bases and 4 bases, with 12 bases remaining between them. Germline V lookup: CDR1 SGHNT, CDR2 YENEEA. The CDR3 contains 15 residues. In DNA, the CDR3 is TGTGCCAGCAGCTTACAGGGAGGTCCCGGAAACACCATATATTTT. As protein: CASSLQGGPGNTIYF.

This clonotype was seen at least ten times. The chain couples TRBV12-3 or TRBV12-4 to TRBJ2-1; 8 nucleotides agree with TRBD2. The V segment lost 6 bases and the J segment 0 bases; nucleotides outside the gene matches: 4. This CDR3 comprises 15 residues. This chain's CDR3 is CASSPGGSSYNEQFF. The CDR3 bases are TGTGCCAGCAGCCCGGGGGGGAGCTCCTACAATGAGCAGTTCTTC.

This clonotype appeared a few times. This chain links TRBV6-4 with TRBJ1-1; D is unresolved. Per the germline V gene, CDR1 is MRHNA and CDR2 is SNTAGT. The CDR3 covers 13 residues. Trimming removed 4 bases at V and 3 bases at J, with 9 bases between. CDR3 residues: CASSVEADTEAFF. The CDR3 DNA follows: TGTGCCAGCAGTGTGGAGGCTGACACTGAAGCTTTCTTT.

The chain uses TRBV5-1 and TRBJ2-1; TRBD1 matches at 9 bases. Germline V CDR1 and CDR2: SGHRS, YFSETQ. With 0 bases clipped from V and 6 bases from J, the junction kept 7 bases outside the gene matches. CDR3 length: 16 residues. CDR3 sequence: CASSLAGGQGRNEQFF. The CDR3 coding sequence is TGCGCCAGCAGCTTGGCCGGGGGACAGGGACGCAATGAGCAGTTCTTC.